Presented here are 8 T cell receptor beta chains from one specimen sequenced in a study of regulatory T cells in long-lasting Graves disease. CDR3 regions were amplified by Arm-PCR using iRepertoire HTBI primers to build TCR beta libraries. TCRdb fed the multiplex PCR reads into MiXCR, producing one record per CDR3 protein. The repertoire has 400,000 to 550,000 distinct CDR3 sequences, about 15% of them found once; the top ten carry 16%. Time point reported: newly diagnosed GD, antithyroid drugs for less than 3 months. PBMC-extracted RNA yielded the TCR library. These records were also assigned to another study, of T cells in Graves' hyperthyroidism and ophthalmopathy.

Sequenced here: peripheral blood mononuclear cells (PBMCs), sampled at new diagnosis, from a patient treated with antithyroid drugs. These receptors all come from a woman under 40 with Graves disease.

This clonotype was recorded many times. This sequence joins TRBV12-3 or TRBV12-4 and TRBJ2-3, with TRBD2 matching over 12 bases. Trimming at V came to 7 bases and at J to 6 bases, leaving 8 bases not matched to a gene. The CDR3 sequence is 15 residues long. The CDR3 is CASTKLAGGIDTQYF. CDR3 DNA sequence: TGTGCCAGCACCAAACTAGCGGGAGGCATCGATACGCAGTATTTT.

Only a few counts were recorded for this clonotype. One end of the junction varies from germline; a read error may be responsible. The rearrangement links TRBV27 to TRBJ2-1; 7 nucleotides align to TRBD2. This CDR3 has 16 amino acids. Germline V gene lookup returns CDR1 MNHEY and CDR2 SMNVEV (reference sequence). The DNA of the CDR3 is TGTGCCAGCAGCTTATCGCGGGGGAGCTCCTACAATGAGCAGTTCTTC. Encoded protein: CASSLSRGSSYNEQFF.

J is TRBJ2-2 and V is TRBV11-1; D may match TRBD1 or TRBD2 (5 bases each). The CDR3 spans 14 residues. Trimming stripped 5 bases from V and 4 bases from J, with 11 bases between. In germline, CDR1 is SGHAT, CDR2 FQDESV (reference sequence). The CDR3 DNA sequence: TGTGCCAGCAGCAAACGGGACGGCACCGGGGAGCTGTTTTTT. Its protein is CASSKRDGTGELFF. The full variable domain, its missing parts supplied by reference TRBV11-1 and TRBJ2-2, is EAEVAQSPRYKITEKSQAVAFWCDPISGHATLYWYRQILGQGPELLVQFQDESVVDDSQLPKDRFSAERLKGVDSTLKIQPAELGDSAMYLCASSKRDGTGELFFGEGSRLTVL.

CDR3 protein: CSARVPLRRVEAPLLAGGTGELFF. The CDR3 coding sequence is TGCAGTGCTAGAGTCCCCCTGAGACGGGTCGAGGCTCCCCTACTAGCGGGAGGCACCGGGGAGCTGTTTTTT. This rearrangement joins TRBV20-1 to TRBJ2-2; 12 nucleotides line up with TRBD2. The CDR3 totals 24 residues. J gave up 4 bases and V 1 base, and 28 bases lay outside the gene matches. Germline V gene lookup returns CDR1 DFQATT and CDR2 SNEGSKA (reference sequence).

This clonotype was picked up many times. V and J are TRBV7-2 and TRBJ2-5; possibly TRBD1 or TRBD2 for D (5 bases each). Trimming removed 1 base from V and 1 base from J, with 7 bases in between. Per germline, CDR1 SGHTA and CDR2 FQGNSA. The CDR3 has 14 residues. The CDR3 sequence: CASSLVGAQETQYF. The CDR3 DNA reads TGTGCCAGCAGCTTAGTCGGGGCCCAAGAGACCCAGTACTTC.

V is TRBV27 and J is TRBJ2-5, with TRBD2 matching over 10 bases. J lost 1 base, V lost 2 bases, and 7 bases had no gene match. The CDR3 has 17 amino acids. CDR1 MNHEY and CDR2 SMNVEV come from the germline V gene (reference sequence). In DNA, the CDR3 is TGTGCCAGCAGTTTAATAGTAGCGGGAGGACCCCAAGAGACCCAGTACTTC. Translating it yields CASSLIVAGGPQETQYF.

This clonotype came up a few times. The V gene is TRBV18, the J gene TRBJ1-2; D gene ambiguous. The germline V gene encodes CDR1 KGHSH and CDR2 LQKENI. The CDR3 length is 13 residues. Trimming cost V 1 base and J 6 bases, with 9 bases left between them. The DNA for the CDR3 is TGTGCCAGCTCACCACAGGGTTTGCATGGCTACACCTTC. Amino acids: CASSPQGLHGYTF. Full variable domain (remainder filled in from reference TRBV18 and TRBJ1-2): NAGVMQNPRHLVRRRGQEARLRCSPMKGHSHVYWYRQLPEEGLKFMVYLQKENIIDESGMPKERFSAEFPKEGPSILRIQQVVRGDSAAYFCASSPQGLHGYTFGSGTRLTVV.

Ten or more counts support this clonotype. The chain uses TRBV12-3 or TRBV12-4 and TRBJ2-3; TRBD2 matches 8 bases. The ends lost 3 bases at V and 3 bases at J; junction bases unmatched: 14. The CDR3 totals 18 residues. The CDR3 reads CASSFPGTGGRWTDTQYF. In DNA, the CDR3 is TGTGCCAGCAGTTTTCCGGGGACTGGCGGGAGGTGGACAGATACGCAGTATTTT.